These 14 T cell receptor beta chains came from one sample sequenced in a study of CD8+ T cells in alopecia areata. In each case, RNA was isolated and then reverse transcribed into cDNA as the sequencing template. The data were produced by immunoSEQ multiplex PCR, yet TCRdb's version contains in-frame clones alone and is incomplete. The sample includes about 97,000 clones, 55% to 75% of them seen just once. Treatment in this sample: oral pan-JAK inhibitor, 5-10 mg twice daily. The sequences come from CD8+ T cells sorted from blood, collected between weeks 55 and 65, from a patient treated with tofacitinib. These TCRs come from a human donor with alopecia areata.

J is TRBJ1-6 and V is TRBV27; possibly TRBD1 for D (6 bases). This CDR3 comprises 15 residues. Germline CDR1 and CDR2: MNHEY and SMNVEV (reference sequence). Trimming cost V 2 bases and J 5 bases, with 10 bases left between them. The CDR3 sequence: CASSLEGVDNSPLHF. CDR3 nucleotide sequence: TGTGCCAGCAGTTTAGAGGGGGTGGATAATTCACCCCTCCACTTT.

This clone was recorded a few times. The CDR3 region is CASSHTSGSYEQYF. CDR3 DNA: TGTGCCAGCAGTCACACTAGCGGTTCCTACGAGCAGTACTTC. The V gene is TRBV6-5, the J gene TRBJ2-7; 8 bases agree with TRBD2. The V gene's germline CDR1 is MNHEY and CDR2 SVGAGI. Trimming cost V 5 bases and J 1 base; bases outside gene matches: 4. The length of the CDR3 is 14 residues.

This rearrangement joins TRBV11-2 to TRBJ2-7; D may be TRBD1 (5 bases). The germline CDR1 and CDR2 sequences are SGHAT and FQNNGV. The CDR3 has 14 amino acids. The V gene lost 1 base and the J gene lost 1 base, with 8 bases spanning the gap. This CDR3 reads CASSLGPGSYEQYF. The CDR3 coding sequence is TGTGCCAGCAGCTTAGGGCCAGGGTCCTACGAGCAGTACTTC. Drawing the rest from reference TRBV11-2 and TRBJ2-7, the complete variable domain is EAGVAQSPRYKIIEKRQSVAFWCNPISGHATLYWYQQILGQGPKLLIQFQNNGVVDDSQLPKDRFSAERLKGVDSTLKIQPAKLEDSAVYLCASSLGPGSYEQYFGPGTRLTVT.

The V call is TRBV7-9, the J call TRBJ2-7; maybe TRBD2 (5 bases). Trimming shortened V by 2 bases and J by 7 bases, and 15 bases separated the two germline ends. Germline assignment: CDR1 SEHNR and CDR2 FQNEAQ (reference sequence). This CDR3 contains 14 residues. The chain's CDR3 is CASSLSRGEREQYF. CDR3 nucleotides: TGTGCCAGCAGCTTATCTCGGGGAGAACGGGAGCAGTACTTC. Using reference TRBV7-9 and TRBJ2-7 for the parts outside the CDR3, the full variable domain is DTGVSQNPRHKITKRGQNVTFRCDPISEHNRLYWYRQTLGQGPEFLTYFQNEAQLEKSRLLSDRFSAERPKGSFSTLEIQRTEQGDSAMYLCASSLSRGEREQYFGPGTRLTVT.

This rearrangement joins TRBV27 to TRBJ2-3; unclear D gene. Deletions cut 0 bases from V and 3 bases from J, with 7 bases between. Germline V CDR1 and CDR2: MNHEY, SMNVEV (reference sequence). CDR3 length equals 14 residues. CDR3 region: CASSLSLGTDTQYF. CDR3 in DNA: TGTGCCAGCAGTTTATCCCTCGGGACAGATACGCAGTATTTT.

This clone came up a few times. The chain employs TRBV29-1 and TRBJ2-1; 13 positions match TRBD2. Germline V gives CDR1 SQVTM, CDR2 ANQGSEA. V trimming: 7 bases; J trimming: 1 base; junction bases outside the gene matches: 13. The CDR3 spans 18 residues. The CDR3 spells CSGRGLAGPGGSYNEQFF. CDR3 in DNA: TGCAGCGGGAGGGGACTAGCGGGGCCCGGCGGTTCCTACAATGAGCAGTTCTTC.

This clone was picked up a small number of times. The J gene is TRBJ2-1, the V gene TRBV7-2, with 9 bases identical to TRBD2. V was pared by 6 bases and J by 4 bases, with 7 bases of the junction left unmatched. This CDR3 comprises 15 residues. CDR1 and CDR2 (germline): SGHTA, FQGNSA. The CDR3 DNA reads TGTGCCAGCAGTCGACGACTAGCGGAATACAATGAGCAGTTCTTC. This codes for CASSRRLAEYNEQFF.

J is TRBJ2-3 and V is TRBV25-1, with unresolved D. V was cut by 1 base and J by 2 bases, with 10 bases left in between. Germline lookup yields CDR1 MGHDK and CDR2 SYGVNS. The CDR3 is made up of 15 amino acids. CDR3 region: CASSESNRYTDTQYF. The CDR3 DNA reads as TGTGCCAGCAGTGAATCGAACCGATACACAGATACGCAGTATTTT.

The V gene is TRBV2, the J gene TRBJ1-2; D is undetermined. CDR3 length: 14 residues. Trimming shortened V by 7 bases and J by 0 bases, and 12 bases separated the two germline ends. Germline CDR1 is SNHLY and CDR2 is FYNNEI. CDR3 sequence: CASITPTTNYGYTF. CDR3 sequence (DNA): TGTGCCAGCATTACCCCGACAACTAACTATGGCTACACCTTC.

V gene TRBV7-9 combines with J gene TRBJ1-1; no clear D gene. There are 15 residues in the CDR3. V gave up 0 bases and J gave up 3 bases, with 11 bases separating them. Germline values: CDR1 SEHNR, CDR2 FQNEAQ (reference sequence). Written as DNA, the CDR3 is TGTGCCAGCAGCTTAGCGCCGAAAAAGGACACTGAAGCTTTCTTT. It specifies CASSLAPKKDTEAFF. The whole variable domain, remainder taken from reference TRBV7-9 and TRBJ1-1, is DTGVSQNPRHKITKRGQNVTFRCDPISEHNRLYWYRQTLGQGPEFLTYFQNEAQLEKSRLLSDRFSAERPKGSFSTLEIQRTEQGDSAMYLCASSLAPKKDTEAFFGQGTRLTVV.

V is TRBV27 and J is TRBJ1-1; D not certain. CDR1 MNHEY and CDR2 SMNVEV come from the germline V gene (reference sequence). Between the trimmed V and J ends, which lost 0 bases and 0 bases, there was a span of 5 bases. The CDR3 covers 14 residues. CDR3 in amino acids: CASSLSVLNTEAFF. CDR3 sequence (DNA): TGTGCCAGCAGTTTATCGGTCCTGAACACTGAAGCTTTCTTT.

About this clone itself: One junction end does not reproduce the germline sequence, and a read error may be involved. The CDR3 sequence: CASSLSRGRGANVLTF. In nucleotides, the CDR3 is TGTGCCAGCAGCTTATCACGGGGAAGGGGGGCCAACGTCCTGACTTTC. The J gene is TRBJ2-6, the V gene TRBV27; weak D call: TRBD2 (5 bases). This CDR3 is 16 amino acids long. The germline V gene has CDR1 MNHEY and CDR2 SMNVEV (reference sequence).

CDR3 nucleotide sequence: TGTGCCAGCCTTGGCGGGGGGAATGAGCAGTTCTTC. Its protein is CASLGGGNEQFF. V and J are TRBV2 and TRBJ2-1; TRBD2 matches 8 bases. This CDR3 contains 12 residues. Germline CDR1 and CDR2: SNHLY and FYNNEI. Unmatched junction bases numbered 4, after V lost 8 bases and J lost 7 bases.

This clone has just a few counts. At one end, the junction sequence differs from germline, possibly due to a read error. The rearrangement uses TRBV7-7 and TRBJ2-5; D possibly corresponds to TRBD2 (6 bases). The CDR3 is 13 residues long. Germline V lookup: CDR1 SSHAT, CDR2 FNYEAQ (reference sequence). The CDR3 DNA sequence: TGTGCTAGCAGCTTAGCGGATAGGGAGACCCAGTACTTC. As protein: CASSLADRETQYF.